These 14 T cell receptor beta chains were all obtained from the same sample, sequenced in a study of cytomegalovirus exposure and HLA in healthy donors (TCRdb year 2017). Libraries were constructed by the immunoSEQ multiplex PCR assay. For the multiplex PCR, a mixture combining 60 forward primers for TCR Vbeta segments and 13 reverse primers for TCR Jbeta segments was used. This is the immuneACCESS table as TCRdb keeps it, with only in-frame sequences that have V and J called. A part of the clones is gone; compared with another copy, unresolved V genes explain less than half, and the rest is unexplained. For this sample the table gives roughly 240,000 clones, of which about 77% were detected only once. The ten largest clones take up about 0.45% of the sample. Sequencing used PBMCs. All receptors derive from a boy aged 5-17 years in good health and CMV-seronegative.

This chain joins TRBV5-1 and TRBJ1-1; 8 nucleotides line up with TRBD1. Germline trimming cut 4 bases from V and 4 bases from J; bases unmatched to any gene: 12. This CDR3 has 16 residues. Germline loops: CDR1 SGHRS, CDR2 YFSETQ. DNA of the CDR3: TGCGCCAGCAGCCCATCGGTCGGACAGGGTGGCACTGAAGCTTTCTTT. Translating it yields CASSPSVGQGGTEAFF.

V usage is TRBV6-6 and J usage is TRBJ1-1; D unclear. V was trimmed by 6 bases and J by 5 bases, leaving 7 bases between them. The V gene's germline CDR1 is MNHNY and CDR2 SVGAGI (reference sequence). This CDR3 spans 11 amino acids. CDR3: CASRVSTEAFF. The CDR3 nucleotides read TGTGCCAGCAGGGTCAGTACTGAAGCTTTCTTT.

Points on this clone: Mismatch with germline at one junction end may stem from a read error. The rearrangement joins TRBV2 to TRBJ2-7, with D maybe TRBD1 (6 bases). The CDR3 is 14 residues long. Looked up from germline, CDR1 is SNHLY and CDR2 is FYNNEI. CDR3 sequence (DNA): TGTGCCAGCAGAGGACAGCCTGGCTCCTACGAGCAGTGCTTC. This translates into CASRGQPGSYEQCF.

This chain links TRBV30 with TRBJ2-5; TRBD2 is a possible D gene (5 bases). The V and J ends lost 4 bases and 3 bases respectively, with 12 bases between them. This CDR3 is 13 amino acids long. Germline CDR1 is GTSNPN and CDR2 is SVGIG (reference sequence). The CDR3 DNA reads TGTGCCTGGAACCGCCTGCGGGAAGAGACCCAGTACTTC. Amino acids: CAWNRLREETQYF. Full variable domain (missing parts from reference TRBV30 and TRBJ2-5): SQTIHQWPATLVQPVGSPLSLECTVEGTSNPNLYWYRQAAGRGLQLLFYSVGIGQISSEVPQNLSASRPQDRQFILSSKKLLLSDSGFYLCAWNRLREETQYFGPGTRLLVL.

This rearrangement joins TRBV19 to TRBJ2-7; 8 positions agree with TRBD1. CDR1 is LNHDA, CDR2 SQIVND, per germline (reference sequence). CDR3 size: 13 residues. V was clipped by 6 bases and J by 6 bases; unmatched bases: 7. The CDR3 sequence is CASSGQGACEQYF. CDR3 DNA sequence: TGTGCCAGTAGCGGACAGGGCGCGTGCGAGCAGTACTTC.

The chain has TRBV7-2 and TRBJ2-4; TRBD2 aligns across 7 bases. The trim removed 2 bases at V and 3 bases at J, leaving 7 bases unmatched. Germline V gives CDR1 SGHTA, CDR2 FQGNSA. This CDR3 is built from 16 residues. CDR3 in amino acids: CASSLRAGYGKNIQYF. The CDR3 bases are TGTGCCAGCAGCTTAAGAGCGGGATACGGCAAAAACATTCAGTACTTC.

V is TRBV6-5 and J is TRBJ2-7; D unclear. The CDR3 is made up of 11 amino acids. The germline gives CDR1 MNHEY, CDR2 SVGAGI. Trimming removed 8 bases at V and 5 bases at J, with 10 bases between. The CDR3 spells CASGENNEQYF. The CDR3 region has the DNA TGTGCCAGCGGAGAGAACAACGAGCAGTACTTC.

J is TRBJ1-6 and V is TRBV6-6; 7 nucleotides line up with TRBD1. The CDR3 runs 15 residues. With 5 bases clipped from V and 4 bases from J, the junction kept 5 bases outside the gene matches. The V gene's germline CDR1 is MNHNY and CDR2 SVGAGI (reference sequence). Written as DNA, the CDR3 is TGTGCCAGCAGTCGGGGACAGCTTTATAATTCACCCCTCCACTTT. Its translation: CASSRGQLYNSPLHF.

The chain carries TRBV11-2 and TRBJ1-1; a possible D gene is TRBD1 (6 bases). The CDR3 consists of 15 residues. CDR1 and CDR2 from the germline V gene are SGHAT and FQNNGV. The V and J ends lost 1 base and 5 bases respectively, with 14 bases between them. CDR3 amino acids: CASSLVGGGRTEAFF. The DNA for the CDR3 is TGTGCCAGCAGCTTAGTCGGCGGGGGCAGAACTGAAGCTTTCTTT.

The rearrangement joins TRBV25-1 to TRBJ2-1; 10 bases match TRBD1. J was trimmed by 13 bases and V by 3 bases; bases with no gene match: 12. Germline V gives CDR1 MGHDK, CDR2 SYGVNS. The CDR3 runs to 15 residues. CDR3 in amino acids: CASSELGQGIVGQFF. The CDR3 DNA reads TGTGCCAGCAGTGAGCTGGGACAGGGGATAGTCGGACAGTTCTTC. The full variable domain, rest sourced from reference TRBV25-1 and TRBJ2-1, is EADIYQTPRYLVIGTGKKITLECSQTMGHDKMYWYQQDPGMELHLIHYSYGVNSTEKGDLSSESTVSRIRTEHFPLTLESARPSHTSQYLCASSELGQGIVGQFFGPGTRLTVL.

The V and J genes are TRBV9 and TRBJ2-6, with a weak D call TRBD1 (6 bases). There are 17 residues in the CDR3. The V end lost 3 bases, the J end lost 6 bases, and 19 bases lay between the germline ends. Germline V gene lookup returns CDR1 SGDLS and CDR2 YYNGEE. CDR3 coding DNA: TGTGCCAGCAGCGGAAGATTGGGGGCGACTGTGGCCAACGTCCTGACTTTC. It yields the protein CASSGRLGATVANVLTF.

The rearrangement links TRBV25-1 to TRBJ2-5; TRBD1 matches at 12 bases. Trimming cost V 0 bases and J 5 bases; bases outside gene matches: 7. The germline V gene has CDR1 MGHDK and CDR2 SYGVNS. The length of the CDR3 is 17 residues. The CDR3, as DNA: TGTGCCAGCAGTGAATATGGGGGACAGGGGGCAGGGGAGACCCAGTACTTC. Translated: CASSEYGGQGAGETQYF.

V and J are TRBV2 and TRBJ2-3, with TRBD2 as a possible D gene (5 bases). V was trimmed by 5 bases and J by 0 bases, leaving 15 bases between them. The CDR3 runs to 16 residues. CDR1 SNHLY and CDR2 FYNNEI come from the germline V gene. CDR3 sequence (DNA): TGTGCCAGCAGTTATATGGGGAGCGGTAGCACAGATACGCAGTATTTT. Its protein product is CASSYMGSGSTDTQYF.

The CDR3 sequence is CASSFSGTEQYF. The DNA for the CDR3 is TGTGCCAGCAGCTTTTCCGGGACAGAGCAGTACTTC. The V and J genes are TRBV7-2 and TRBJ2-5; TRBD1 aligns across 7 bases. Germline CDR1 is SGHTA and CDR2 is FQGNSA. The ends lost 3 bases at V and 11 bases at J; junction bases unmatched: 6. The CDR3 is made up of 12 amino acids.